The 21 T cell receptor beta chains presented below share a single source sample, sequenced in a study of T cells expressing NK-cell markers. TCRdb re-analyzed the 5' RACE reads; it lists each CDR3 protein once, without DNA. This table holds about 300,000 distinct CDR3 sequences. The specimen was blood T cells: a sorted CD56 or NKG2C T cell subset, CD4+ or CD8+ T cells, or bulk PBMC T cells (not recorded which). These receptors were collected from a woman between 18 and 70 years old in good health.

This chain uses TRBV27 with TRBJ2-1; the TCRdb D gene call, TRBD1, has no DNA to confirm it. This CDR3 region has 16 residues. CDR1 is MNHEY, CDR2 SMNVEV, per germline (reference sequence). This CDR3 reads CASSPTDSTGVNEQFF.

The genes are TRBV7-2 and TRBJ2-1; TCRdb's assignment of TRBD2 cannot be checked, as there is no DNA. CDR1 is SGHTA and CDR2 is FQGNSA in the germline V gene. CDR3 length: 15 residues. The CDR3 is CASSQQGLAGVEQFF.

The chain is built from TRBV12-3 or TRBV12-4 and TRBJ2-3. CDR3 size: 12 residues. The CDR3 loop reads CASSSATDTQYF.

The chain's CDR3 is CASSLDRSSGNTIYF. The chain carries TRBV5-6 and TRBJ1-3. This CDR3 has 15 residues. Germline V gene lookup returns CDR1 SGHDT and CDR2 YYEEEE. Full variable domain (rest looked up from reference TRBV5-6 and TRBJ1-3): DAGVTQSPTHLIKTRGQQVTLRCSPKSGHDTVSWYQQALGQGPQFIFQYYEEEERQRGNFPDRFSGHQFPNYSSELNVNALLLGDSALYLCASSLDRSSGNTIYFGEGSWLTVV.

The V and J genes are TRBV29-1 and TRBJ1-1. This CDR3 spans 12 amino acids. CDR1 SQVTM and CDR2 ANQGSEA come from the germline V gene. CDR3 sequence: CSGTRGGTEAFF.

V usage is TRBV3-1 and J usage is TRBJ2-3; without DNA, the TCRdb call of TRBD2 cannot be checked. Looked up from germline, CDR1 is LGHDT and CDR2 is YNNKEL (reference sequence). The length of the CDR3 is 15 residues. CDR3 sequence reads: CASSQGTRGTDTQYF.

The J gene is TRBJ1-1, the V gene TRBV30. CDR1 GTSNPN and CDR2 SVGIG come from the germline V gene (reference sequence). The CDR3 contains 16 residues. The CDR3 here is CAWSVRTVTMMDEAFF.

This chain connects TRBV7-2 to TRBJ2-5. The CDR3 is 13 residues long. CDR1 SGHTA and CDR2 FQGNSA come from the germline V gene. The CDR3 protein is CASSLYLQETQYF.

The chain carries TRBV2 and TRBJ1-2; TCRdb returns TRBD1, unconfirmable since there is no DNA. Germline V gives CDR1 SNHLY, CDR2 FYNNEI. This CDR3 spans 15 amino acids. CDR3 residues: CASRGAQGGYYGYTF.

The V gene is TRBV7-9, the J gene TRBJ2-7. Per germline, CDR1 SEHNR and CDR2 FQNEAQ (reference sequence). This CDR3 is built from 14 residues. The CDR3 protein is CASSFGPNSYEQYF. Supplemented by reference TRBV7-9 and TRBJ2-7, the full variable domain reads DTGVSQNPRHKITKRGQNVTFRCDPISEHNRLYWYRQTLGQGPEFLTYFQNEAQLEKSRLLSDRFSAERPKGSFSTLEIQRTEQGDSAMYLCASSFGPNSYEQYFGPGTRLTVT.

V and J are TRBV6-1 and TRBJ2-7; without DNA, the TCRdb call of TRBD1 cannot be checked. The CDR3 spans 15 residues. Germline CDR1 is MNHNS and CDR2 is SASEGT. The CDR3: CASGRTGPNSYEQYF.

The chain recombines TRBV30 with TRBJ1-6. Per the germline V gene, CDR1 is GTSNPN and CDR2 is SVGIG (reference sequence). CDR3 length: 15 amino acids. The CDR3 loop reads CAWTTGGTFNSPLHF. The full variable domain, completed using reference TRBV30 and TRBJ1-6, is SQTIHQWPATLVQPVGSPLSLECTVEGTSNPNLYWYRQAAGRGLQLLFYSVGIGQISSEVPQNLSASRPQDRQFILSSKKLLLSDSGFYLCAWTTGGTFNSPLHFGNGTRLTVT.

The chain recombines TRBV7-9 with TRBJ1-2; TCRdb's D gene call, TRBD1, goes unchecked for lack of DNA. The CDR3 runs to 15 residues. From germline, CDR1 is SEHNR and CDR2 FQNEAQ (reference sequence). CDR3 loop: CASSLSAAGVNGYTF. The whole variable domain, remainder taken from reference TRBV7-9 and TRBJ1-2, is DTGVSQNPRHKITKRGQNVTFRCDPISEHNRLYWYRQTLGQGPEFLTYFQNEAQLEKSRLLSDRFSAERPKGSFSTLEIQRTEQGDSAMYLCASSLSAAGVNGYTFGSGTRLTVV.

The chain recombines TRBV5-1 with TRBJ2-2; no DNA is available, so the TRBD1 call from TCRdb remains unchecked. Germline V gives CDR1 SGHRS, CDR2 YFSETQ. This CDR3 is 15 amino acids long. The chain's CDR3 is CASSSNAGGTGELFF.

The rearrangement uses TRBV5-8 and TRBJ1-6. Germline V gene sequence: CDR1 SGHTS, CDR2 YDEGEE. There are 16 residues in the CDR3. The CDR3 spells CASSLEYGVNNSPLHF.

The CDR3 region is CATGPTGNTGELFF. The chain uses TRBV10-3 and TRBJ2-2; TCRdb names TRBD1, which stays unverified in the absence of DNA. Germline V gene lookup returns CDR1 ENHRY and CDR2 SYGVKD. The CDR3 runs to 14 residues.

The gene calls are TRBV20-1 and TRBJ2-4; without DNA, the TCRdb call of TRBD1 cannot be checked. In germline, CDR1 is DFQATT, CDR2 SNEGSKA (reference sequence). CDR3 length: 15 residues. CDR3: CSAQIPGLAENIQYF.

This sequence joins TRBV7-2 and TRBJ2-5; TCRdb names TRBD2, which stays unverified in the absence of DNA. The V gene's germline CDR1 is SGHTA and CDR2 FQGNSA. CDR3 length equals 16 residues. CDR3 protein: CASSLTPGFGKETQYF.

This sequence joins TRBV9 and TRBJ2-6; absent DNA, TCRdb's TRBD1 call cannot be checked. CDR1 and CDR2 (germline): SGDLS, YYNGEE. There are 16 residues in the CDR3. This CDR3 is CASSPVPVSGANVLTF. Using reference TRBV9 and TRBJ2-6 for the parts outside the CDR3, the full variable domain is DSGVTQTPKHLITATGQRVTLRCSPRSGDLSVYWYQQSLDQGLQFLIQYYNGEERAKGNILERFSAQQFPDLHSELNLSSLELGDSALYFCASSPVPVSGANVLTFGAGSRLTVL.

The V and J genes are TRBV7-9 and TRBJ2-5; TCRdb reports TRBD1, a call that lacks DNA to check it against. Germline lookup yields CDR1 SEHNR and CDR2 FQNEAQ (reference sequence). The CDR3 extends over 14 amino acids. CDR3 region: CASSQTGFQETQYF.

The gene calls are TRBV20-1 and TRBJ1-6; TCRdb's D call, TRBD1, is unchecked because there is no DNA. The CDR3 consists of 14 residues. The germline CDR1 and CDR2 sequences are DFQATT and SNEGSKA (reference sequence). This CDR3 is CSAGQGGYNSPLHF.